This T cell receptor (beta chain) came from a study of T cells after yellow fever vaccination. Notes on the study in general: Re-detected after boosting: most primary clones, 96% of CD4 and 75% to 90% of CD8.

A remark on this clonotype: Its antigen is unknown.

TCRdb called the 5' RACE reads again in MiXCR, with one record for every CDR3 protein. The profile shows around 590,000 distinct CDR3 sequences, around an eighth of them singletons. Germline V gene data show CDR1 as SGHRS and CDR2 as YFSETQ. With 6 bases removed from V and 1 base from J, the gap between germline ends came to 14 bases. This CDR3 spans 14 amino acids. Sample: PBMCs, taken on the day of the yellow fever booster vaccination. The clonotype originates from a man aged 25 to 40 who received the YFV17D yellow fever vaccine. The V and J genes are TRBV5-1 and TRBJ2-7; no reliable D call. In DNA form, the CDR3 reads TGCGCCAGCACCTATCCCCATTCTTCCTACGAGCAGTACTTC. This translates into CASTYPHSSYEQYF.